This TCR beta chain came from a study of T cell repertoires in cytomegalovirus infection. About the research overall: Matching HLA type and CMV infection were both indicated by public TCR beta signatures. Broader study findings: In two of eight donors, the top clonotype was HLA-C-restricted CMV-specific. Summed public TCR beta family frequency identified CMV carriers bearing the relevant HLA.

This clonotype was seen ten or more times. The antigen is not known. TCRdb processed the reads anew with MiXCR; each CDR3 protein has one entry. The sample carries about 80,000 distinct CDR3 sequences, approximately 3.7% recorded once. This clonotype was obtained from a human donor in good health (CMV status not recorded). Some clones in this sample may be carry-over from other donors' samples. The source material was PBMCs.

The CDR3 DNA follows: TGTGCCAGCAGTGAAATCTACCAAGGGGGCTACACCTTC. This sequence encodes CASSEIYQGGYTF. The chain has TRBV25-1 and TRBJ1-2; no reliable D call. V lost 2 bases, J lost 8 bases, and 12 bases lay in between. Germline CDR1 reads MGHDK; CDR2 reads SYGVNS. CDR3 length: 13 residues.